A selection of T cell receptor beta chains follows, all from one sample in a study of HIV-infected patients and healthy controls. MiXCR was run by TCRdb on the 5' RACE reads, yielding one entry per CDR3 protein. Here the sample spans about 4,400 distinct CDR3 sequences, roughly 7.3% being singletons. The source material was blood, sampled before antiretroviral therapy. These receptors were collected from an adult with HIV infection. Each CDR3 is given with its conserved first and last residue. D genes are given only for firm matches. Rows may omit the clone size; those that give it use once, few, many or a size class.

J gene,clone size,V gene,D gene,CDR3 protein,CDR3 DNA
TRBJ2-5,many,TRBV18,.,CASSPPREETQYF,TGTGCCAGCTCACCACCGAGAGAAGAGACCCAGTACTTC
TRBJ2-1,medium-sized,TRBV12-3/TRBV12-4,.,CASSSDGPNEQFF,TGTGCCAGCAGTTCCGACGGCCCCAATGAGCAGTTCTTC
TRBJ2-3,many,TRBV18,.,CASSWTESTDTQYF,TGTGCCAGCTCGTGGACGGAAAGCACAGATACGCAGTATTTT
TRBJ1-1,medium-sized,TRBV6-5,.,CASLPGRSNTEAFF,TGTGCCAGCCTCCCGGGACGTTCCAACACTGAAGCTTTCTTT
TRBJ2-1,.,TRBV5-1,TRBD2,CASSHGVSGGWDEQFF,TGCGCCAGCAGCCATGGGGTTAGCGGGGGTTGGGATGAGCAGTTCTTC
TRBJ2-3,.,TRBV7-3,TRBD2,CASSLSGRADTQYF,TGTGCCAGCAGCTTAAGCGGGAGGGCAGATACGCAGTATTTT
TRBJ2-1,medium-sized,TRBV7-3,.,CASSLPGFAYNEQFF,TGTGCCAGCAGCCTCCCCGGTTTCGCCTACAATGAGCAGTTCTTC
TRBJ2-3,.,TRBV3-1,.,CASSQAGTSPDTQYF,TGTGCCAGCAGCCAAGCCGGTACTAGTCCCGATACGCAGTATTTT
TRBJ1-4,medium-sized,TRBV12-3/TRBV12-4,.,CASNIDATNEKLFF,TGTGCCAGCAATATAGATGCAACTAATGAAAAACTGTTTTTT
TRBJ1-5,few,TRBV7-2,.,CATRGEHSNQPQHF,TGTGCCACCCGTGGGGAACATAGCAATCAGCCCCAGCATTTT
TRBJ1-4,medium-sized,TRBV7-2,.,CASSLTPGFTFGKLFF,TGTGCCAGCAGCTTAACCCCAGGGTTTACTTTCGGAAAACTGTTTTTT
TRBJ1-1,medium-sized,TRBV6-5,TRBD1,CASLNRGQWGGGTEAFF,TGTGCCAGCCTAAACAGGGGTCAGTGGGGCGGCGGGACTGAAGCTTTCTTT
TRBJ2-1,many,TRBV11-2,.,CASSFFPQTHLPDEQFF,TGTGCCAGCAGCTTCTTCCCGCAGACCCACCTACCGGATGAGCAGTTCTTC
TRBJ1-5,few,TRBV28,.,CASSPNMEPQHF,TGTGCCAGCAGTCCCAACATGGAGCCCCAGCATTTT
TRBJ2-3,many,TRBV24-1,.,CATSDYPDYRRADTQYF,TGTGCCACCAGTGATTACCCGGATTATAGAAGGGCAGATACGCAGTATTTT
TRBJ2-1,medium-sized,TRBV2,.,CASTLYHEQFF,TGTGCCAGCACTTTATACCATGAGCAGTTCTTC
TRBJ2-7,many,TRBV20-1,.,CSASDDPYEQYF,TGCAGTGCCTCGGACGATCCGTACGAGCAGTACTTC
TRBJ2-1,many,TRBV27,.,CASSPSWRFRYNEQFF,TGTGCCAGCAGTCCGTCCTGGCGCTTCCGTTACAATGAGCAGTTCTTC
TRBJ1-1,medium-sized,TRBV6-5,.,CASSYGGAEAFF,TGTGCCAGCAGTTACGGGGGCGCGGAAGCTTTCTTT
TRBJ2-1,.,TRBV29-1,.,CSGGIGLAPNNEQFF,TGCAGCGGGGGGATAGGGCTAGCGCCGAACAATGAGCAGTTCTTC
TRBJ1-1,few,TRBV7-2,.,CASSTQENTEAFF,TGTGCCAGCAGCACGCAGGAGAACACTGAAGCTTTCTTT
TRBJ1-1,.,TRBV7-9,TRBD1,CASSADDRGGPEAFF,TGTGCCAGCAGCGCCGATGACAGGGGCGGGCCTGAAGCTTTCTTT
TRBJ2-1,medium-sized,TRBV2,.,CASSEMQAQFF,TGTGCCAGCAGTGAAATGCAGGCGCAGTTCTTC
TRBJ2-7,medium-sized,TRBV28,.,CASTQGSPRVGYF,TGTGCCAGCACCCAGGGGTCCCCTCGGGTAGGGTACTTC
TRBJ1-3,few,TRBV2,.,CASSDTSFSGNTIYF,TGTGCCAGCAGTGACACCTCCTTCTCTGGAAACACCATATATTTT
TRBJ2-2,many,TRBV7-2,TRBD1,CASSLAGQGNTGELFF,TGTGCCAGCAGCTTAGCGGGACAGGGGAACACCGGGGAGCTGTTTTTT
TRBJ1-5,medium-sized,TRBV5-5,TRBD1,CASSSIGQGGNQPQHF,TGTGCCAGCAGCTCCATAGGACAGGGGGGCAATCAGCCCCAGCATTTT
TRBJ1-2,.,TRBV28,TRBD1,CASSHRTGRGPMIGYTF,TGTGCCAGCAGTCACCGGACAGGGAGGGGACCTATGATTGGCTACACCTTC
TRBJ2-7,medium-sized,TRBV20-1,.,CSARAGSYEQYF,TGCAGTGCTAGAGCCGGCTCCTACGAGCAGTACTTC
TRBJ2-3,.,TRBV5-5,TRBD2,CASSLGTGTSGVVDTQYF,TGTGCCAGCAGCTTGGGTACCGGGACTAGCGGGGTTGTAGATACGCAGTATTTT
TRBJ2-7,few,TRBV6-1,TRBD1,CASMLDRGYEQYF,TGTGCCAGCATGTTGGACAGGGGCTACGAGCAGTACTTC
TRBJ2-2,medium-sized,TRBV25-1,.,CASEFKWPGELFF,TGTGCCAGCGAGTTCAAATGGCCCGGGGAGCTGTTTTTT
TRBJ2-5,medium-sized,TRBV20-1,.,CSAREQGSLRETQYF,TGCAGTGCTAGAGAGCAGGGGTCACTACGGGAGACCCAGTACTTC
TRBJ2-1,few,TRBV27,.,CASRNQKAEQFF,TGTGCCAGCAGAAACCAAAAGGCTGAGCAGTTCTTC
TRBJ1-1,medium-sized,TRBV28,.,CASSLTGIGVRTEAFF,TGTGCCAGCAGCCTTACAGGGATAGGGGTTAGGACTGAAGCTTTCTTT
TRBJ2-3,medium-sized,TRBV7-9,.,CASIVKGQSSDTQYF,TGTGCCAGCATCGTAAAGGGTCAGTCATCGGATACGCAGTATTTT
TRBJ2-7,medium-sized,TRBV7-2,TRBD2,CASSFHFGAGVEQYF,TGTGCCAGCAGCTTTCATTTTGGAGCGGGGGTTGAGCAGTACTTC
TRBJ2-7,.,TRBV3-1,.,CASSLQQGFYEQYF,TGTGCCAGCAGCCTCCAACAGGGTTTTTACGAGCAGTACTTC
TRBJ1-4,medium-sized,TRBV2,TRBD1,CASSNPGQGPAGKLFF,TGTGCCAGCAGCAACCCGGGACAGGGACCAGCCGGAAAACTGTTTTTT
TRBJ1-1,many,TRBV28,.,CASSRGEGRWNTEAFF,TGTGCCAGCAGCCGGGGGGAGGGGAGGTGGAACACTGAAGCTTTCTTT
TRBJ2-3,medium-sized,TRBV6-1,TRBD1,CASAGQGFLTDTQYF,TGTGCCAGCGCGGGACAGGGGTTCCTCACAGATACGCAGTATTTT
TRBJ1-1,.,TRBV18,TRBD1,CASQPGQGRITAFF,TGTGCCAGCCAACCGGGACAGGGGAGGATAACGGCTTTCTTT
TRBJ1-1,medium-sized,TRBV9,.,CASSVGPGVRTEAFF,TGTGCCAGCAGCGTAGGTCCGGGGGTGAGGACTGAAGCTTTCTTT
TRBJ1-5,.,TRBV2,.,CASSEFGYLSNQPQHF,TGTGCCAGCAGTGAATTCGGGTATTTGAGCAATCAGCCCCAGCATTTT
TRBJ2-3,medium-sized,TRBV7-6,TRBD2,CASSLSGGAGDTQYF,TGTGCCAGCAGCTTAAGCGGGGGGGCCGGCGATACGCAGTATTTT
TRBJ2-5,medium-sized,TRBV7-9,TRBD1,CASSPGTAQETQYF,TGTGCCAGCAGCCCTGGGACAGCCCAAGAGACCCAGTACTTC
TRBJ2-5,many,TRBV29-1,.,CSVERFGASKETQYF,TGCAGCGTTGAACGGTTCGGGGCTAGCAAAGAGACCCAGTACTTC